The 5 T cell receptor beta chains given below trace back to one sample, sequenced in a study of control samples from healthy donors and cancer patients. Repertoires were generated with immunoSEQ multiplex PCR, while TCRdb's copy carries only in-frame clones and drops some. The sample holds 99,000 or so clones; 80% to 90% are singletons and the top ten take 13%. The sequenced sample consisted of blood. All receptors derive from a woman in her fifties or sixties in good health.

V gene TRBV4-3 combines with J gene TRBJ2-2; the match to TRBD1 covers 8 bases. The CDR3 spans 17 residues. Germline V gene data show CDR1 as LGHNA and CDR2 as YSLEER. The V gene end was trimmed by 0 bases and the J gene end by 3 bases; junction bases not matched to a gene: 6. The chain's CDR3 is CASSQDLDREDTGELFF. As DNA, the CDR3 is TGCGCCAGCAGCCAAGATTTGGACAGGGAGGACACCGGGGAGCTGTTTTTT.

The chain is built from TRBV29-1 and TRBJ1-1; 7 nucleotides agree with TRBD1. V was clipped by 5 bases and J by 2 bases; unmatched bases: 8. The CDR3 is 14 residues long. Per the germline V gene, CDR1 is SQVTM and CDR2 is ANQGSEA. CDR3 protein: CSVKWTGANTEAFF. The CDR3 coding sequence is TGCAGCGTTAAGTGGACAGGAGCAAACACTGAAGCTTTCTTT.

Worth noting for this clone: The same CDR3 can be traced to other DNA sequences in this sample. This rearrangement joins TRBV9 to TRBJ1-6; no clear D. From germline, CDR1 is SGDLS and CDR2 YYNGEE. CDR3 length equals 13 residues. The V end lost 0 bases, the J end lost 12 bases, and 10 bases lay between the germline ends. The CDR3 DNA is TGTGCCAGCAGCGTAGACCCAAAAGGACCCCTCCACTTT. Its translation is CASSVDPKGPLHF.

J is TRBJ2-7 and V is TRBV21-1; TRBD1 is the table's D call and was not checked against the DNA. TRBV21-1 is tagged as a pseudogene. The CDR3 spans 15 residues. The CDR3 sequence: CASSKGQGVMYEQYF. The CDR3 DNA is TGTGCCAGCAGCAAAGGCCAGGGGGTCATGTACGAGCAGTACTTC.

J is TRBJ1-4 and V is TRBV9, with D possibly matching TRBD1 (6 bases). From germline, CDR1 is SGDLS and CDR2 YYNGEE. This CDR3 spans 15 amino acids. The V and J ends lost 0 bases and 5 bases respectively, with 11 bases between them. CDR3 in DNA: TGTGCCAGCAGCGTAGATGGGGGGCTGAATGAAAAACTGTTTTTT. Amino acids: CASSVDGGLNEKLFF.